One sample yielded the 20 T cell receptor beta chains listed below, sequenced in a study of T-cell reconstitution after alpha-beta-depleted transplantation in children. Unique molecular identifiers were used to barcode this TCRbeta library. TCRdb processed the PCR reads anew with MiXCR; each CDR3 protein has one entry. Of approximately 7,000 distinct CDR3 sequences in the sample, about 10% were seen once. The sequenced sample was PBMCs, mostly from graft donor cells, obtained 180 days after TCRalphabeta/CD19-depleted stem cell transplant. The source is a child younger than two who had a stem cell transplant for acute myeloid leukemia, so the T cells may come from the graft donor.

This clonotype was detected a few times. This sequence may be a read error, since a much larger clone differs from it by one base. V gene TRBV11-3 combines with J gene TRBJ1-2; possible D gene TRBD1, 5 bases. From germline, CDR1 is SGHNT and CDR2 YENEEA. The CDR3 loop spans 14 amino acids. This chain's CDR3 is CASSLSREGYGYPF. The CDR3 nucleotides are TGTGCCAGCAGCTTGAGTAGGGAGGGGTATGGCTACCCCTTC.

This clonotype was detected many times. V and J are TRBV6-2 or TRBV6-3 and TRBJ1-2; D unresolved. V was trimmed by 0 bases and J by 5 bases, leaving 10 bases between them. Germline assignment: CDR1 MNHEY and CDR2 SVGEGT. The CDR3 loop spans 14 amino acids. The DNA for the CDR3 is TGTGCCAGCAGTTACTCCAGGCACGCATATGGCTACACCTTC. Translating gives CASSYSRHAYGYTF.

This clonotype is labeled large (0.1 to 1%). This rearrangement joins TRBV28 to TRBJ2-1; D is unresolved. Germline loops: CDR1 MDHEN, CDR2 SYDVKM. This CDR3 is 13 amino acids long. Trimming left V 5 bases short and J 8 bases short, with 13 bases between. For the CDR3, the DNA is TGTGCCAGCAGTGGTCGTAATGGCGATGAGCAGTTCTTC. This translates into CASSGRNGDEQFF. Together with reference TRBV28 and TRBJ2-1, the CDR3 gives the full variable domain: DVKVTQSSRYLVKRTGEKVFLECVQDMDHENMFWYRQDPGLGLRLIYFSYDVKMKEKGDIPEGYSVSREKKERFSLILESASTNQTSMYLCASSGRNGDEQFFGPGTRLTVL.

The chain has TRBV29-1 and TRBJ1-1; D call uncertain. Deletions cut 3 bases from V and 1 base from J, with 12 bases between. CDR3 length equals 14 residues. CDR1 is SQVTM and CDR2 is ANQGSEA in the germline V gene. The CDR3: CSVERRVANTEAFF. CDR3 DNA sequence: TGCAGCGTTGAGCGCCGGGTTGCGAACACTGAAGCTTTCTTT.

With respect to this clonotype: The junction departs from the called germline gene at one end, perhaps through a read error. The V and J genes are TRBV29-1 and TRBJ2-1, with D possibly TRBD2 on 5 matching bases. This CDR3 has 15 residues. Germline lookup yields CDR1 SQVTM and CDR2 ANQGSEA. The CDR3 bases are TGCAGCGTTGTTGGGAGCCCAACCGACTGCAATGATCAGTTCTTC. Its protein product is CSVVGSPTDCNDQFF.

This clonotype was found many times. The rearrangement joins TRBV5-1 to TRBJ1-2; the match to TRBD1 covers 9 bases. This CDR3 contains 14 residues. Trimming at V came to 5 bases and at J to 6 bases, leaving 8 bases not matched to a gene. Looked up from germline, CDR1 is SGHRS and CDR2 is YFSETQ. The CDR3 bases are TGCGCCAGCAGTCCGGGACAGGGTGTTGATGGCTACACCTTC. Translated, it gives CASSPGQGVDGYTF.

This clonotype has a count of ten or more. The V gene is TRBV20-1, the J gene TRBJ2-5; a possible D gene is TRBD2 (7 bases). From germline, CDR1 is DFQATT and CDR2 SNEGSKA (reference sequence). The CDR3 extends over 12 amino acids. This CDR3 reads CTEGGAQETQYF. CDR3 DNA: TGCACCGAGGGGGGGGCCCAAGAGACCCAGTACTTC.

At least ten counts were recorded for this clonotype. The rearrangement links TRBV12-3 or TRBV12-4 to TRBJ2-7; D possibly corresponds to TRBD2 (6 bases). Between the trimmed V and J ends, which lost 6 bases and 9 bases, there was a span of 21 bases. The CDR3 loop spans 14 amino acids. The chain's CDR3 is CASSSRGEVSPQYF. CDR3 DNA sequence: TGTGCCAGCAGCTCCCGCGGGGAGGTGAGCCCGCAGTACTTC.

In its sample, this clonotype was seen many times. The chain carries TRBV21-1 and TRBJ2-7; the D segment call TRBD2 is taken from the table without a DNA check. TRBV21-1 is described as a pseudogene. The CDR3 has 17 amino acids. DNA of the CDR3: TGTGCCAGCAGCAAAGTACCCAGGGGACTAGCGGCGTACGAGCAGTACTTC. Translation: CASSKVPRGLAAYEQYF.

By share, this clonotype ranks as medium-sized (0.01 to 0.1%). The chain has TRBV3-1 and TRBJ2-2; 8 bases align to TRBD1. Germline V gene lookup returns CDR1 LGHDT and CDR2 YNNKEL (reference sequence). The CDR3 extends over 15 amino acids. The V and J ends lost 4 bases and 4 bases, in that order; junction bases with no gene match: 5. CDR3: CASSRQGPFTGELFF. CDR3 DNA sequence: TGTGCCAGCAGCCGACAGGGGCCCTTCACCGGGGAGCTGTTTTTT.

This clonotype has at least ten counts. The chain couples TRBV3-1 to TRBJ2-7; 10 positions match TRBD2. The CDR3 sequence is 16 residues long. V lost 0 bases and J lost 3; bases outside the gene matches: 5. CDR1 is LGHDT and CDR2 is YNNKEL in the germline V gene (reference sequence). The CDR3 reads CASSQELTSGVYEQYF. CDR3 nucleotides: TGTGCCAGCAGCCAAGAACTAACTAGCGGGGTCTACGAGCAGTACTTC.

By share of the sample, this clonotype is medium-sized (0.01 to 0.1%). This chain joins TRBV10-3 and TRBJ2-2; 8 nucleotides align to TRBD2. Germline loops: CDR1 ENHRY, CDR2 SYGVKD. The CDR3 is 18 amino acids. Trimming took 6 bases from V and 4 from J; bases not matched to a gene: 16. The CDR3 reads CAISPSWGAGGATGELFF. CDR3 DNA: TGTGCCATCAGCCCATCATGGGGCGCGGGAGGCGCCACCGGGGAGCTGTTTTTT.

The sample holds many counts of this clonotype. The chain employs TRBV14 and TRBJ1-2, with D perhaps TRBD1 (5 bases). V was clipped by 1 base and J by 5 bases, with 23 bases between them. The CDR3 is 18 residues long. CDR1 is SGHDN, CDR2 FVKESK, per germline. In DNA form, the CDR3 reads TGTGCCAGCAGCCAAGCCTATTACGGGGGGGGAAGGCCGTATGGCTACACCTTC. It specifies CASSQAYYGGGRPYGYTF. Variable domain in full (rest from reference TRBV14 and TRBJ1-2): EAGVTQFPSHSVIEKGQTVTLRCDPISGHDNLYWYRRVMGKEIKFLLHFVKESKQDESGMPNNRFLAERTGGTYSTLKVQPAELEDSGVYFCASSQAYYGGGRPYGYTFGSGTRLTVV.

This clonotype appeared once. The chain employs TRBV29-1 and TRBJ2-3; TRBD2 might be the D (5 bases). With 4 bases removed from V and 6 bases from J, the gap between germline ends came to 5 bases. Germline CDR1 SQVTM, CDR2 ANQGSEA. The CDR3 runs 10 residues. The chain's CDR3 is CSVGGDTQYF. The CDR3 DNA sequence: TGCAGCGTTGGCGGGGATACGCAGTATTTT.

Relative to its sample, this clonotype is medium-sized. This chain joins TRBV12-3 or TRBV12-4 and TRBJ2-7; D uncertain. This CDR3 has 13 amino acids. V was shortened by 2 bases and J by 6 bases, with 11 bases between the two germline ends. The CDR3 region has the DNA TGTGCCAGCAGTTTACCCGGAGTCCGCGAGCAGTACTTC. This sequence encodes CASSLPGVREQYF.

This clonotype was detected ten times or more. Written as DNA, the CDR3 is TGCAGTGCTAGAGATCGGGACAGGGTTTGGGAGACCCAGTACTTC. Its protein product is CSARDRDRVWETQYF. The rearrangement links TRBV20-1 to TRBJ2-5; 9 nucleotides agree with TRBD1. Trimming removed 0 bases from V and 5 bases from J; junction bases left unmatched: 7. This CDR3 is built from 15 residues. Germline V gene sequence: CDR1 DFQATT, CDR2 SNEGSKA (reference sequence).

This clonotype was seen many times. The J gene is TRBJ2-6, the V gene TRBV12-3 or TRBV12-4; D remains ambiguous. Trimming took off 4 bases at V and 0 bases at J, with 7 bases between the two ends. The CDR3 has 15 residues. The CDR3 region is CASSSVTSGANVLTF. CDR3 coding DNA: TGTGCCAGCAGTTCGGTTACCTCTGGGGCCAACGTCCTGACTTTC.

This clonotype was seen many times. The J gene is TRBJ2-1, the V gene TRBV5-8; no firm D call. V lost 2 bases and J 0 bases, leaving 12 bases between the germline ends. Germline CDR1 reads SGHTS; CDR2 reads YDEGEE. The CDR3 sequence is 16 residues long. The CDR3 DNA reads as TGTGCCAGCAGCTTCTGGACCTACTTCTCCTACAATGAGCAGTTCTTC. Translation gives CASSFWTYFSYNEQFF.

This clonotype was picked up many times. This rearrangement joins TRBV5-1 to TRBJ2-3; D gene unclear. There are 13 residues in the CDR3. V gave up 0 bases and J gave up 4 bases, with 6 bases separating them. Germline V gene data show CDR1 as SGHRS and CDR2 as YFSETQ. The CDR3 spells CASSLVPSDTQYF. Here the CDR3 DNA reads TGCGCCAGCAGCTTGGTGCCATCAGATACGCAGTATTTT.

This clonotype was observed at least ten times. The rearrangement joins TRBV9 to TRBJ2-5; weak D call: TRBD2 (5 bases). V lost 3 bases to trimming and J lost 0 bases, with 9 bases between them. This CDR3 is built from 14 residues. CDR1 and CDR2 (germline): SGDLS, YYNGEE. CDR3 sequence (DNA): TGTGCCAGCAGCGGAGCGGTGCACCAAGAGACCCAGTACTTC. Encoded protein: CASSGAVHQETQYF.